This T cell receptor beta chain was identified in a study of T cell responses to AZD1222 COVID-19 vaccine. The germline gives CDR1 MNHNS, CDR2 SASEGT. The CDR3 sequence is 14 residues long. V was trimmed by 0 bases and J by 7 bases, leaving 12 bases between them. The table came from immunoSEQ multiplex PCR; TCRdb's copy has only in-frame clones and leaves some out. Of some 75,000 clones listed, about 88% are singletons. The receptor comes from an adult in good health. The V gene is TRBV6-1, the J gene TRBJ1-1; D is undetermined. The sequencing used peripheral blood, collected on day 0 of AZD1222 vaccination. The CDR3 bases are TGTGCCAGCAGTGAAGCTTCAATGGGTGATGAAGCTTTCTTT. Translation: CASSEASMGDEAFF.